The 32 T cell receptor beta chains below all came from one sample that was sequenced in a study of sequential checkpoint blockade in melanoma. The sample's treatment: randomized to nivolumab then ipilimumab (arm A) or the reverse (arm B). This table comes from immunoSEQ multiplex PCR, and its TCRdb copy is limited to in-frame clones, with some not included. The sample has about 18,000 clones, approximately 26% seen once. The sequenced sample was tumor tissue (inferred from file names), obtained from a patient given nivolumab and ipilimumab in sequence. These receptors were collected from a human donor with melanoma.

The V gene is TRBV6-7, the J gene TRBJ1-1; 8 bases agree with TRBD1. TRBV6-7 is noted as an ORF with a role that remains uncertain. V shed 8 bases, J shed 6 bases, and the junction held 11 bases outside the gene matches. The CDR3 runs to 14 residues. The CDR3 protein is CASPRGQGSSEAFF. Here the CDR3 DNA reads TGTGCCAGCCCCAGGGGGCAGGGGAGCTCTGAAGCTTTCTTT.

Relative to its sample, this clone is medium-sized. The chain carries TRBV11-3 and TRBJ1-5; D unresolved. Trimming cost V 3 bases and J 7 bases, with 16 bases left between them. CDR1 is SGHNT and CDR2 is YENEEA in the germline V gene. The CDR3 loop spans 15 amino acids. DNA of the CDR3: TGTGCCAGCAGCTTTAGTTCTGGGTCGGGACAGCCCCAGCATTTT. This translates into CASSFSSGSGQPQHF.

The gene calls are TRBV18 and TRBJ1-5; 7 nucleotides align to TRBD1. The germline V gene encodes CDR1 KGHSH and CDR2 LQKENI. CDR3 size: 14 residues. The trim removed 3 bases at V and 3 bases at J, leaving 2 bases unmatched. CDR3 region: CASSPGQLNQPQHF. The DNA of the CDR3 is TGTGCCAGCTCACCGGGACAGCTCAATCAGCCCCAGCATTTT.

The rearrangement uses TRBV11-3 and TRBJ2-2; D perhaps matches TRBD1 (6 bases). V gave up 1 base and J gave up 4 bases, with 16 bases separating them. This CDR3 has 17 residues. Germline V gene lookup returns CDR1 SGHNT and CDR2 YENEEA. For the CDR3, the DNA is TGTGCCAGCAGCTTAGGCTTCACAGGGAGTAGCACCGGGGAGCTGTTTTTT. Its protein is CASSLGFTGSSTGELFF. The entire variable domain, with the rest obtained from reference TRBV11-3 and TRBJ2-2, is as follows: EAGVVQSPRYKIIEKKQPVAFWCNPISGHNTLYWYLQNLGQGPELLIRYENEEAVDDSQLPKDRFSAERLKGVDSTLKIQPAELGDSAVYLCASSLGFTGSSTGELFFGEGSRLTVL.

The chain recombines TRBV9 with TRBJ2-1; 12 positions match TRBD2. Germline V lookup: CDR1 SGDLS, CDR2 YYNGEE. Trimming cost V 0 bases and J 2 bases; bases outside gene matches: 6. There are 18 residues in the CDR3. As DNA, the CDR3 is TGTGCCAGCAGCGTAGGCACTAGCGGGGGGCCGGCCTACAATGAGCAGTTCTTC. It is translated as CASSVGTSGGPAYNEQFF.

This chain links TRBV28 with TRBJ2-7; 10 bases agree with TRBD2. The trim removed 6 bases at V and 0 bases at J, leaving 8 bases unmatched. The CDR3 totals 16 residues. The germline V gene encodes CDR1 MDHEN and CDR2 SYDVKM. CDR3 sequence: CASRYGLADNSYEQYF. CDR3 sequence (DNA): TGTGCCAGCAGATACGGACTAGCGGATAACTCCTACGAGCAGTACTTC.

CDR3 loop: CASSMGVLEQFF. In nucleotides, the CDR3 is TGTGCCAGTAGTATGGGAGTTCTTGAGCAGTTCTTC. V gene TRBV19 combines with J gene TRBJ2-1, with D maybe TRBD2 (5 bases). This CDR3 is 12 amino acids long. Between the trimmed V and J ends, which lost 3 bases and 9 bases, there was a span of 9 bases. Germline V lookup: CDR1 LNHDA, CDR2 SQIVND (reference sequence). The whole variable domain, filled in from reference TRBV19 and TRBJ2-1, reads DGGITQSPKYLFRKEGQNVTLSCEQNLNHDAMYWYRQDPGQGLRLIYYSQIVNDFQKGDIAEGYSVSREKKESFPLTVTSAQKNPTAFYLCASSMGVLEQFFGPGTRLTVL.

This rearrangement joins TRBV6-8 to TRBJ1-2, with 7 bases identical to TRBD1. The CDR3 totals 15 residues. Losses at the gene ends were 5 bases for V and 3 bases for J; bases not matched to a gene: 9. Germline V gene sequence: CDR1 MNHGY, CDR2 SAAAGT. The CDR3, as DNA: TGTGCCAGCAGTCCCGGACAGGCCCGTTACTATGGCTACACCTTC. Protein: CASSPGQARYYGYTF.

This chain uses TRBV6-8 with TRBJ2-3, with 8 bases fitting TRBD2. Trimming took 4 bases from V and 5 from J; bases not matched to a gene: 8. This CDR3 has 15 amino acids. Germline CDR1 reads MNHGY; CDR2 reads SAAAGT. The CDR3 DNA follows: TGTGCCAGCAGTTTGGGGAAGACTAGCGTAGATACGCAGTATTTT. Protein: CASSLGKTSVDTQYF.

The chain couples TRBV6-8 to TRBJ1-1, with D possibly being TRBD1 (6 bases). V was clipped by 6 bases and J by 3 bases, with 11 bases between them. Looked up from germline, CDR1 is MNHGY and CDR2 is SAAAGT. The CDR3 is made up of 13 amino acids. CDR3 region: CASSPRGDTEAFF. The CDR3 DNA reads TGTGCCAGCAGCCCCAGGGGAGACACTGAAGCTTTCTTT.

This clone has more than one count but fewer than ten. The chain couples TRBV15 to TRBJ2-2; 8 nucleotides agree with TRBD2. The trim removed 2 bases at V and 0 bases at J, leaving 5 bases unmatched. Germline V gives CDR1 LNHNV, CDR2 YYDKDF (reference sequence). The CDR3 is 17 residues long. The CDR3 sequence is CATSRKSGGANTGELFF. CDR3 in DNA: TGTGCCACCAGCAGAAAGAGCGGGGGTGCGAACACCGGGGAGCTGTTTTTT.

Only a few counts were recorded for this clone. This rearrangement joins TRBV6-8 to TRBJ2-7; 7 nucleotides match TRBD2. Trimming removed 8 bases from V and 3 bases from J; junction bases left unmatched: 4. Germline V gene data show CDR1 as MNHGY and CDR2 as SAAAGT. This CDR3 is built from 12 residues. The CDR3: CASRRGGYEQYF. In DNA, the CDR3 is TGTGCCAGCCGGCGCGGGGGCTACGAGCAGTACTTC.

This clone showed up just a few times. The rearrangement joins TRBV28 to TRBJ1-2; D may be TRBD1 (6 bases). V lost 8 bases, J lost 9 bases, and 22 bases lay in between. Germline V gene data show CDR1 as MDHEN and CDR2 as SYDVKM. This CDR3 contains 14 residues. CDR3 protein: CASSRWDILTRYTF. The CDR3 DNA sequence: TGTGCCAGCTCCCGTTGGGACATTTTGACGCGCTACACCTTC.

This sequence joins TRBV11-3 and TRBJ2-7; D call uncertain. This CDR3 contains 15 residues. V shed 4 bases and J shed 0 bases, with 13 bases lying between them. Germline V gene sequence: CDR1 SGHNT, CDR2 YENEEA. CDR3 sequence: CASSSTQAVSYEQYF. The DNA for the CDR3 is TGTGCCAGCAGCTCCACCCAGGCAGTCTCCTACGAGCAGTACTTC. The entire variable domain, with the rest obtained from reference TRBV11-3 and TRBJ2-7, is as follows: EAGVVQSPRYKIIEKKQPVAFWCNPISGHNTLYWYLQNLGQGPELLIRYENEEAVDDSQLPKDRFSAERLKGVDSTLKIQPAELGDSAVYLCASSSTQAVSYEQYFGPGTRLTVT.

The J gene is TRBJ2-1, the V gene TRBV6-8; 9 positions agree with TRBD2. The CDR3 is 14 amino acids. The germline V gene has CDR1 MNHGY and CDR2 SAAAGT. The junction had 6 bases not matched to a gene; V was cut back by 7 bases and J by 5 bases. CDR3 in DNA: TGTGCCAGCACCTGGACTAGCGCGGACAATGAGCAGTTCTTC. Amino acid sequence: CASTWTSADNEQFF.

This clone was seen a few times. The chain has TRBV11-3 and TRBJ1-4, with 8 nucleotides matching TRBD1. Germline CDR1 and CDR2: SGHNT and YENEEA. With 4 bases clipped from V and 4 bases from J, the junction kept 5 bases outside the gene matches. This CDR3 has 15 residues. CDR3 sequence reads: CASSSDRVYNEKLFF. CDR3 DNA sequence: TGTGCCAGCAGCTCGGACAGGGTTTATAATGAAAAACTGTTTTTT.

This clone is deemed medium-sized (0.01 to 0.1%). The chain couples TRBV11-3 to TRBJ2-6; D is unclear. The CDR3 has 17 amino acids. Trimming cost V 5 bases and J 1 base, with 15 bases left between them. Per germline, CDR1 SGHNT and CDR2 YENEEA. The CDR3 DNA is TGTGCCAGCAGCCCACGTTGGGTACTTTCTGGGGCCAACGTCCTGACTTTC. This codes for CASSPRWVLSGANVLTF.

V usage is TRBV29-1 and J usage is TRBJ1-2, with 10 nucleotides matching TRBD1. The J segment lost 4 bases and the V segment lost 6 bases, leaving 5 bases of the junction unmatched. CDR1 is SQVTM and CDR2 is ANQGSEA in the germline V gene. This CDR3 comprises 13 residues. The CDR3 protein is CSVHRDRGYGYTF. The CDR3 DNA reads as TGCAGCGTCCACCGGGACAGGGGCTATGGCTACACCTTC.

This clone was counted only a few times. The CDR3 DNA sequence: TGTGCCAGCAGTGGGACACGTAACATTCAGTACTTC. Translated: CASSGTRNIQYF. J is TRBJ2-4 and V is TRBV6-8; a weak D match, TRBD1 (6 bases). The V end lost 5 bases, the J end lost 7 bases, and 9 bases lay between the germline ends. The CDR3 spans 12 residues. Germline V gene lookup returns CDR1 MNHGY and CDR2 SAAAGT.

The gene calls are TRBV6-8 and TRBJ2-3, with 13 bases identical to TRBD2. The CDR3 length is 15 residues. Germline CDR1 is MNHGY and CDR2 is SAAAGT. With 6 bases clipped from V and 4 bases from J, the junction kept 4 bases outside the gene matches. CDR3 region: CASRTGTSGADTQYF. In DNA form, the CDR3 reads TGTGCCAGCAGGACCGGGACTAGCGGGGCAGATACGCAGTATTTT.

The rearrangement joins TRBV11-3 to TRBJ2-7, with TRBD1 matching 9 bases. Germline assignment: CDR1 SGHNT and CDR2 YENEEA. V lost 5 bases to trimming and J lost 4 bases; unmatched junction nucleotides: 12. The CDR3 loop spans 16 amino acids. CDR3 protein: CASSPLVDRGTYEQYF. The CDR3 DNA sequence: TGTGCCAGCAGCCCACTGGTGGACAGGGGCACGTACGAGCAGTACTTC.

The table lists this clone with a few counts. The J gene is TRBJ2-2, the V gene TRBV9; D is uncertain. Looked up from germline, CDR1 is SGDLS and CDR2 is YYNGEE. The ends were cut back, 5 bases at V and 0 bases at J, with 11 bases in the middle. The length of the CDR3 is 15 residues. Here the CDR3 DNA reads TGTGCCAGCAGAGCCGGAGTCACGAACACCGGGGAGCTGTTTTTT. Translating gives CASRAGVTNTGELFF.

This chain connects TRBV6-8 to TRBJ2-7; a weak D match, TRBD1 (5 bases). CDR1 is MNHGY and CDR2 is SAAAGT in the germline V gene. CDR3 size: 15 residues. V was clipped by 2 bases and J by 2 bases, with 13 bases between them. The CDR3 spells CASSYPRAKAYEQYF. The CDR3 DNA reads TGTGCCAGCAGTTACCCCAGGGCGAAGGCCTACGAGCAGTACTTC.

Comments on this clone: The junction departs from germline at one end; a sequencing error may be responsible. The J gene is TRBJ1-1, the V gene TRBV18; 7 bases match TRBD1. Germline CDR1 KGHSH, CDR2 LQKENI. The CDR3 extends over 16 amino acids. CDR3 region: CASSRQEGGLNAEAFF. CDR3 in DNA: TGTGCCAGCTCACGACAAGAAGGGGGCTTGAACGCTGAAGCTTTCTTT.

This sequence joins TRBV14 and TRBJ1-2, with TRBD1 identical over 8 bases. V dropped 3 bases and J dropped 8; count of bases not matched to a gene: 14. The CDR3 runs 16 residues. The germline gives CDR1 SGHDN, CDR2 FVKESK. CDR3 DNA: TGTGCCAGCAGCCAGCGTATTGGACAGGGAAACGAAGGCTACACCTTC. Translating gives CASSQRIGQGNEGYTF.

This clone was seen more than once but under ten times. The rearrangement links TRBV7-6 to TRBJ2-2, with D possibly being TRBD1 or TRBD2 (5 bases each). Germline assignment: CDR1 SGHVS and CDR2 FNYEAQ. Between the trimmed V and J ends, which lost 6 bases and 4 bases, there was a span of 15 bases. The length of the CDR3 is 15 residues. Here the CDR3 DNA reads TGTGCCAGCAGTTCCGGGACGGCCTTCACCGGGGAGCTGTTTTTT. It encodes CASSSGTAFTGELFF.

This chain uses TRBV29-1 with TRBJ2-1; 9 nucleotides agree with TRBD1. CDR3 size: 14 residues. V was clipped by 8 bases and J by 4 bases; unmatched bases: 9. CDR1 is SQVTM and CDR2 is ANQGSEA in the germline V gene. The CDR3 loop reads CSSLGQGTYNEQFF. The CDR3 bases are TGCAGCTCCCTCGGACAGGGGACGTACAATGAGCAGTTCTTC.

This clone has just a few counts. The V gene is TRBV19, the J gene TRBJ1-4, with D perhaps matching TRBD1 (6 bases). The V gene's germline CDR1 is LNHDA and CDR2 SQIVND (reference sequence). This CDR3 comprises 14 residues. Trimming took off 3 bases at V and 5 bases at J, with 10 bases between the two ends. This CDR3 reads CASSIRQGNEKLFF. CDR3 DNA sequence: TGTGCCAGTAGTATTCGCCAGGGGAATGAAAAACTGTTTTTT.

This clone was counted between two and nine times. The chain joins TRBV6-8 to TRBJ2-7, with a tentative D call TRBD2 (7 bases). The CDR3 has 15 amino acids. Germline V gene lookup returns CDR1 MNHGY and CDR2 SAAAGT. Trimming removed 4 bases from V and 2 bases from J, with 15 bases in between. CDR3 sequence reads: CASSSGGGGTYEQYF. CDR3 nucleotide sequence: TGTGCCAGCAGTTCAGGAGGGGGGGGTACCTACGAGCAGTACTTC.

The chain has TRBV25-1 and TRBJ1-2; D is possibly TRBD1 (6 bases). V was cut by 8 bases and J by 8 bases, with 18 bases left in between. The CDR3 spans 13 residues. Germline V gene sequence: CDR1 MGHDK, CDR2 SYGVNS. CDR3 protein: CASLGAGRGGYTF. In DNA form, the CDR3 reads TGTGCCAGCCTGGGGGCAGGGCGGGGAGGCTACACCTTC.

This clone was counted only a few times. V and J are TRBV11-3 and TRBJ2-3; a weak D match, TRBD2 (6 bases). In germline, CDR1 is SGHNT, CDR2 YENEEA. V lost 3 bases, J lost 4 bases, and 11 bases lay in between. The CDR3 extends over 14 amino acids. The CDR3 DNA follows: TGTGCCAGCAGCTTGCCCGCTAGCGCAGATACGCAGTATTTT. Protein: CASSLPASADTQYF.

This clone was observed a few times. The V gene is TRBV28, the J gene TRBJ2-7; no firm D call. CDR3 length: 14 amino acids. V was shortened by 6 bases and J by 5 bases, with 17 bases between the two germline ends. Germline V gives CDR1 MDHEN, CDR2 SYDVKM. This chain's CDR3 is CASSTWFSDHEQYF. The CDR3 DNA sequence: TGTGCCAGCAGCACCTGGTTTTCGGACCACGAGCAGTACTTC.